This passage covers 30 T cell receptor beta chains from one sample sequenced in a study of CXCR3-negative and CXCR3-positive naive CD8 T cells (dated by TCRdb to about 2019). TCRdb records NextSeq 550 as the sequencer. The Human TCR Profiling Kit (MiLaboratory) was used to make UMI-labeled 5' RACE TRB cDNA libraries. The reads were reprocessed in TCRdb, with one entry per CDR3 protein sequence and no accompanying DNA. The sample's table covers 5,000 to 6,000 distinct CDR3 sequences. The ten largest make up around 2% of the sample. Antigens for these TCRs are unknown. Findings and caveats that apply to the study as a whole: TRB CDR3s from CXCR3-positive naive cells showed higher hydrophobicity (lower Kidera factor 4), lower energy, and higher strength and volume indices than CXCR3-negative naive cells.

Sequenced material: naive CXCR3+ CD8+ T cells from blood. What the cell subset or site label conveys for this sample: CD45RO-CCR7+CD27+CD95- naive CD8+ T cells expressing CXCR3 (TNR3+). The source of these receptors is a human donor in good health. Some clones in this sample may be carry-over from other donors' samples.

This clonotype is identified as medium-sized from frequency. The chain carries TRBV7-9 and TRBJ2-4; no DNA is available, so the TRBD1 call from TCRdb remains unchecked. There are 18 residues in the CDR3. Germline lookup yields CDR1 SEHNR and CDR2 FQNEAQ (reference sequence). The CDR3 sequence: CASSPTWGEKLAKNIQYF.

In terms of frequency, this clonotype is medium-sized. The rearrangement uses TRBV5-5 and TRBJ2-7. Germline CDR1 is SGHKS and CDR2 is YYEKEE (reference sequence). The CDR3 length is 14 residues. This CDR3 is CASSLTELSYEQYF.

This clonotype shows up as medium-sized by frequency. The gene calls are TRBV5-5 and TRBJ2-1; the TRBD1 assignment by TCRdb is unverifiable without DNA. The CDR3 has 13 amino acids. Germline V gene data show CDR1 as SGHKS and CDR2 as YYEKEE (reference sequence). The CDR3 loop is CASSDVTGNEQFF.

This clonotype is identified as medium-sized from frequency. This CDR3 reads CASRRVNTGELFF. The chain employs TRBV19 and TRBJ2-2. This CDR3 spans 13 amino acids. Germline V gene sequence: CDR1 LNHDA, CDR2 SQIVND (reference sequence).

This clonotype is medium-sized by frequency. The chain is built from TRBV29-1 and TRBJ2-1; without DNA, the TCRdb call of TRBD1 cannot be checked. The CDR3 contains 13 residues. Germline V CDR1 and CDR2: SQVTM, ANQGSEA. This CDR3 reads CSVVGRVGYEQFF.

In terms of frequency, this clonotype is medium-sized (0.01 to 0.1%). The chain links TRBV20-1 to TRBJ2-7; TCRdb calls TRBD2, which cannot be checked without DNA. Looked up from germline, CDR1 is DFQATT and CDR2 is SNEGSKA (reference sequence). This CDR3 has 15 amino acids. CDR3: CSARSSGTRTYEQYF.

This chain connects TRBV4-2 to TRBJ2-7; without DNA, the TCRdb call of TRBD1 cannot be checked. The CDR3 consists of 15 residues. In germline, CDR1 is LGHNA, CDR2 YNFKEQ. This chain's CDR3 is CASSLPGQGAYEQYF.

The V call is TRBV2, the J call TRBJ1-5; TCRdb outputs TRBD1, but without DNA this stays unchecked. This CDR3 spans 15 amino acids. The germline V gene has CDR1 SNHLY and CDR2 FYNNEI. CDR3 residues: CASSEARTENQPQHF.

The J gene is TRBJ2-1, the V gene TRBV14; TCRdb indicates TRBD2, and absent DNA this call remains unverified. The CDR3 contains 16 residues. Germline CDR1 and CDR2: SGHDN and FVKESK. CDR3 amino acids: CASSQTTSGRNNEQFF.

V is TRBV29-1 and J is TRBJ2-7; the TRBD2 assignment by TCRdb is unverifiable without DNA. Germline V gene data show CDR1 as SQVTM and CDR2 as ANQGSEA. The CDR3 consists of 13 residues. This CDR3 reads CSVASFSLDEQYF.

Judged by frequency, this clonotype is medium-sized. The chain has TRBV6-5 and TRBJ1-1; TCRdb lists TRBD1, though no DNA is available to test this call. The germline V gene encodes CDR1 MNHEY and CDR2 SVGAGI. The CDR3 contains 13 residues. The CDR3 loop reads CASSFPAVTEAFF.

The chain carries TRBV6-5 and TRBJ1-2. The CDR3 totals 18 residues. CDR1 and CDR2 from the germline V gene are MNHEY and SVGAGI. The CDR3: CASSYLRQPTILDYGYTF.

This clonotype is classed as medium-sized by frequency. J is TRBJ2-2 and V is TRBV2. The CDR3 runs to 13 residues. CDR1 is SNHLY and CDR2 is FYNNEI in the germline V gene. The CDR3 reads CASVHANTGELFF.

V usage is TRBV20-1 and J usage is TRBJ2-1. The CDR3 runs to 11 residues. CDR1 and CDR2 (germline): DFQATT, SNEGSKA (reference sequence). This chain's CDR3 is CSARDITNQFF.

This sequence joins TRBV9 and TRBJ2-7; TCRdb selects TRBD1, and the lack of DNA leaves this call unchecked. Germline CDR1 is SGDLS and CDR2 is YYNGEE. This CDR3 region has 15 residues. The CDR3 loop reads CASSVGGLSSYEQYF.

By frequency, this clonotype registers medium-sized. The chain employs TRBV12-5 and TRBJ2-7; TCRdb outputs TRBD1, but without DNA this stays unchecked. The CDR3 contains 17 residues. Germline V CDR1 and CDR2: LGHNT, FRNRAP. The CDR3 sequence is CASGEGYRGTRPYEQYF.

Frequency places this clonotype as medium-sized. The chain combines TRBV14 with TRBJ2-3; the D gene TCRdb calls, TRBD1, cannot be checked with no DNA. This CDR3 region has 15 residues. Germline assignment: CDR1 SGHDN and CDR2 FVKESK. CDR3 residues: CASSQRTDSTDTQYF.

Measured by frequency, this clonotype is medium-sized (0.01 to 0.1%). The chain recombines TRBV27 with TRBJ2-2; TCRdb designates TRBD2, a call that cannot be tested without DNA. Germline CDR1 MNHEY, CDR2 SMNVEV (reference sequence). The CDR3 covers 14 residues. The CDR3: CASSPRGHTGELFF.

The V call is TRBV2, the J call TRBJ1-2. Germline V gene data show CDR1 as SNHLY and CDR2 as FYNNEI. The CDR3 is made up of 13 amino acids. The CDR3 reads CASSERGPYGYTF.

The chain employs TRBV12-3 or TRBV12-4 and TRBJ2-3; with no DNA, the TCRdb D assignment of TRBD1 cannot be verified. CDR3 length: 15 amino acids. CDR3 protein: CASTPSPGAADTQYF.

The CDR3 loop is CASSAESASEQFF. The chain joins TRBV7-3 to TRBJ2-1; there is no DNA to check the TCRdb D call of TRBD2. Per germline, CDR1 SGHTA and CDR2 FQGTGA. This CDR3 comprises 13 residues.

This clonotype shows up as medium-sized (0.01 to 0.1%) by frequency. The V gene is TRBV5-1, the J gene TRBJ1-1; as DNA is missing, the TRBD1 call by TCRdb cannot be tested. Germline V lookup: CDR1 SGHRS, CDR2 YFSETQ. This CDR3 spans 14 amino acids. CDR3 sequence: CASRAGQGKTEAFF.

The CDR3 protein is CSVVSLAGRSEPTEQFF. J is TRBJ2-1 and V is TRBV29-1; no DNA is available, so the TRBD2 call from TCRdb remains unchecked. Germline assignment: CDR1 SQVTM and CDR2 ANQGSEA. The CDR3 runs to 17 residues.

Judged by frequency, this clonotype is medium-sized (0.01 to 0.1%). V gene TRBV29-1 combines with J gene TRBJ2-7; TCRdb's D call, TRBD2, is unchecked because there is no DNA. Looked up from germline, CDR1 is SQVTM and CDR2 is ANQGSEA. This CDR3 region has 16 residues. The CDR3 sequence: CSVEDQAGDSSYEQYF.

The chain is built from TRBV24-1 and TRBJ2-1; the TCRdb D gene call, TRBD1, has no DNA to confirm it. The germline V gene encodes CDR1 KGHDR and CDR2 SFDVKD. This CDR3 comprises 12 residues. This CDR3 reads CATSERQGEQFF.

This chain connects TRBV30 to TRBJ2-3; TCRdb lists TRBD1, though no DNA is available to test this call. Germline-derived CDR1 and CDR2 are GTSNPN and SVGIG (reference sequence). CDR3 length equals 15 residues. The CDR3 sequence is CAWTLTGRGTDTQYF.

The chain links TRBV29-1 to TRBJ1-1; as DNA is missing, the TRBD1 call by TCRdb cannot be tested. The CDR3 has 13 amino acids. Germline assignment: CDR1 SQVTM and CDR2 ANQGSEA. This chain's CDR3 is CSPYAPDNTEAFF.

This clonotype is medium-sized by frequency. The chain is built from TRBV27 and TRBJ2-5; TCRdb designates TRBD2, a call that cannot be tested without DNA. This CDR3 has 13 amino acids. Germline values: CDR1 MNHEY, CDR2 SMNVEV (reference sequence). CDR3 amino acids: CASSRGPQETQYF.

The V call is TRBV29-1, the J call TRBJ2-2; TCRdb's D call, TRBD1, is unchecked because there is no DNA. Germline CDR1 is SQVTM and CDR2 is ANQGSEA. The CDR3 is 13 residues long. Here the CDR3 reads CSVQGENTGELFF.

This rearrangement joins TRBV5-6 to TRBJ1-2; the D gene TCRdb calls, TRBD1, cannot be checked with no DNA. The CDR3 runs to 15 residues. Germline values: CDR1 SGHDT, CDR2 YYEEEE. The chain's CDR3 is CASSFSSGTVYGYTF.